This T cell receptor beta chain emerged from a study of OX40 agonist ivuxolimab in advanced cancers. Sequenced by immunoSEQ multiplex PCR; TCRdb stores in-frame clones only, minus some. The table includes 40,000 or so clones, approximately 86% detected once. CDR3 length: 11 residues. As concerns this clone: The antigen is undetermined.

Enrollment shut out patients with autoimmune disease history or systemic immunosuppression. Notes on the study in general: There were, on average, more expanded clones in CD8+ T cells than in CD4+. Circulating CD4+ and CD8+ T cells showed clonal expansion by week 6 at 0.1 to 3.0 mg/kg.

V usage is TRBV21-1 and J usage is TRBJ2-4. TRBV21-1 is a pseudogene locus. The sequence was obtained from an adult with an advanced solid tumor such as melanoma, head and neck, liver or kidney cancer. The material was CD4+ or CD8+ T cells sorted from blood, obtained in a trial of the OX40 agonist ivuxolimab. CDR3 sequence reads: CATPGRNIQYF. As DNA, the CDR3 is TGTGCCACCCCAGGGAGAAACATTCAGTACTTC.